This TCR beta chain originates from a study of blood T cell repertoires in COVID-19. Study in general: Samples of COVID-19 (acute and convalescent) were obtained from the United States, Italy and Spain. In each case, the material was cDNA or gDNA derived from T cells, B-cell-depleted T cells, or PBMCs.

Repertoires were generated with immunoSEQ multiplex PCR, while TCRdb's copy carries only in-frame clones and drops some. The profile shows 80,000 to 95,000 clones, 86% of them singletons. This clone was detected once. The length of the CDR3 is 12 residues. Trimming stripped 5 bases from V and 8 bases from J, with 12 bases between. Per the germline V gene, CDR1 is SGHTA and CDR2 is FQGTGA. The chain couples TRBV7-3 to TRBJ1-1, with D perhaps TRBD1 (5 bases). Sequenced input: peripheral blood. This receptor was obtained from a woman older than 75 in a cohort sampled during active or convalescent COVID-19. The DNA for the CDR3 is TGTGCCAGCAGCCGCGGGGGGGTCGAAGCTTTCTTT. Translating gives CASSRGGVEAFF. Combining the CDR3 with reference TRBV7-3 and TRBJ1-1 gives the whole variable domain GAGVSQTPSNKVTEKGKYVELRCDPISGHTALYWYRQSLGQGPEFLIYFQGTGAADDSGLPNDRFFAVRPEGSVSTLKIQRTERGDSAVYLCASSRGGVEAFFGQGTRLTVV.